This T cell receptor beta chain comes out of a study of T-cell reconstitution after alpha-beta-depleted transplantation in children. Between the trimmed V and J ends, which lost 0 bases and 6 bases, there was a span of 30 bases. This CDR3 has 21 residues. Germline CDR1 is LGHDT and CDR2 is YNNKEL (reference sequence). This clonotype has more than one count but fewer than ten. Molecular barcoding with unique molecular identifiers was used for the TCRbeta library. TCRdb re-called the PCR reads through MiXCR, storing one row per CDR3 protein. This repertoire shows just under 550,000 distinct CDR3 sequences, around 16% found once; its top ten account for roughly 3.3%.

The chain is built from TRBV3-1 and TRBJ2-1, with a tentative D call TRBD2 (6 bases). Specimen: PBMCs from the stem cell graft donor, collected from the stem cell graft. This TCR came from a human donor who donated a stem cell graft to a child with acute lymphoblastic leukemia. The CDR3 nucleotides read TGTGCCAGCAGCCAAGATCGGGAACCACGGCTAGCGTCCCCATCGGGCAATGAGCAGTTCTTC. Translation: CASSQDREPRLASPSGNEQFF.